The clone carrying this TCR beta chain was seen a single time. The data were obtained in a study of control samples from healthy donors and cancer patients. Data came from immunoSEQ multiplex PCR; TCRdb stores just in-frame clones and leaves some out. The sample includes roughly 370,000 clones, more than 80% of them seen just once. CDR3 length: 13 amino acids. CDR1 and CDR2 (germline): MRHNA, SNTAGT. Trimming left V 6 bases short and J 0 bases short, with 6 bases between. The chain uses TRBV6-4 and TRBJ1-5; D is uncertain. Material: PBMCs. The sequence was collected from a middle-aged man with head and neck cancer. The CDR3 is CASSYNSNQPQHF. CDR3 nucleotides: TGTGCCAGCAGCTATAATAGCAATCAGCCCCAGCATTTT.